The entry below gives a single T cell receptor beta chain sequence along with its context. This sample was included in a study of blood T cell repertoires in COVID-19. As for the study in general: Samples taken during acute and convalescent COVID-19 were collected in the United States, Italy and Spain.

Germline V gives CDR1 DFQATT, CDR2 SNEGSKA (reference sequence). CDR3 length: 11 amino acids. Per the original methods: Amplification of reference gene primers provided the estimated nucleated cell counts. Assay used: immunoSEQ multiplex PCR; TCRdb lists only in-frame clones, some missing. Clone size and V and J calls were adopted from that table, with D and trimming inferred from the DNA. This sample has 13,000 to 15,000 clones, with around four fifths found just once. The source material was peripheral blood. The TCR sequence derives from a man aged 35 to 55 with active or convalescent COVID-19. V and J are TRBV20-1 and TRBJ2-1; the D gene is possibly TRBD2 (6 bases). The CDR3 DNA sequence: TGCGGCCTGGGGGGATCCCATGAGCAGTTCTTC. Translation: CGLGGSHEQFF.